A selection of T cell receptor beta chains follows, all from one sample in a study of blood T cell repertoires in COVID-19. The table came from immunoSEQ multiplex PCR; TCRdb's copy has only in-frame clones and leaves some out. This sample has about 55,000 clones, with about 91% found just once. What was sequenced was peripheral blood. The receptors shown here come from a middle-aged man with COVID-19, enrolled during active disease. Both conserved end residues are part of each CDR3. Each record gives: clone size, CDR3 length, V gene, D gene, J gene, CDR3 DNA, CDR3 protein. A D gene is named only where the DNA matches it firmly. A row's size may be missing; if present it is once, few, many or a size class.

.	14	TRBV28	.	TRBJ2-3	TGTGCCAGCAACTCCCCGGGGGGCTCAGATACGCAGTATTTT	CASNSPGGSDTQYF
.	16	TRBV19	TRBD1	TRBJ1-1	TGTGCCAGTACCCCCCGGGACTTGACAGGGTCCGGGGAGGCTTTCTTT	CASTPRDLTGSGEAFF
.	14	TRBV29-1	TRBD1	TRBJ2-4	TGCAGCGCAGCGGACAGGGGCGCCAAAAACATTCAGTACTTC	CSAADRGAKNIQYF
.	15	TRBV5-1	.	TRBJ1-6	TGCGCCAGCAGCTCCACCCTCCCGGGGGAGTCACCCCTCCACTTT	CASSSTLPGESPLHF
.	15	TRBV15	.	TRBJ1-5	TGTGCCACCAGCTTAAGCCGAGATAGCAATCAGCCCCAGCATTTT	CATSLSRDSNQPQHF
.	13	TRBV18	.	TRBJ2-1	TGTGCCAGCTCACCGGGAAGGGCGGGAAAGCAGTTCTTC	CASSPGRAGKQFF
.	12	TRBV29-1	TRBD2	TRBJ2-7	TGCAGCGTTGAGGCGGGAGCCGACGAGCAGTACTTC	CSVEAGADEQYF
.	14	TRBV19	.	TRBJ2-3	TGTGCCAGTAGTATTCGGACTAGCACAGATACGCAGTATTTT	CASSIRTSTDTQYF
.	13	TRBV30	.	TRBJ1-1	TGTGCCTGGAGACCCCCGGGGAACACTGAAGCTTTCTTT	CAWRPPGNTEAFF
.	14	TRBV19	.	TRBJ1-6	TGTGCCAGTAGTATGGTCCACTACGGATCACCCCTCCACTTT	CASSMVHYGSPLHF
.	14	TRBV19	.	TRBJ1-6	TGTGCCAGTAGTATCAGGACGGGAAATTCACCCCTCCACTTT	CASSIRTGNSPLHF
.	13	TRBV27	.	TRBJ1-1	TGTGCCAGCAGTTTAGGGGCGAACACTGAAGCTTTCTTT	CASSLGANTEAFF
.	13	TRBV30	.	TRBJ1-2	TGTGCCTGGAGTGTATCTCAGAACTATGGCTACACCTTC	CAWSVSQNYGYTF
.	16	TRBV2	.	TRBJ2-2	TGTGCCAGCACTAACCCGGGGGTAGCCTTCACCGGGGAGCTGTTTTTT	CASTNPGVAFTGELFF
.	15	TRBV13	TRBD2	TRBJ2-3	TGTGCCAGCAGCTTAGGGGCGGGGGGCACAGATACGCAGTATTTT	CASSLGAGGTDTQYF
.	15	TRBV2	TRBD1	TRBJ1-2	TGTGCCAGCAGTCCGACAGGGTCCTTGTTCTATGGCTACACCTTC	CASSPTGSLFYGYTF
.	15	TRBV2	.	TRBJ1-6	TGTGCCAGCAGTGAACGTGGAGGGGATGATTCACCCCTCCACTTT	CASSERGGDDSPLHF
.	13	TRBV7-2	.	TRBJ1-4	TGTGCCAGCAGCTTAGTACTTAATGAAAAACTGTTTTTT	CASSLVLNEKLFF
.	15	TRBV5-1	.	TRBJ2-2	TGCGCCAGCAGCTTGGGGACAGCGAACACCGGGGAGCTGTTTTTT	CASSLGTANTGELFF
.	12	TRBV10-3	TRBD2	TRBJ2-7	TGTGCCATCAGGGCCGGACTAGCGGAGCAGTACTTC	CAIRAGLAEQYF
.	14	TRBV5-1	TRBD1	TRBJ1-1	TGCGCCAGCAGGTCCGGGACAGGGTCAACTGAAGCTTTCTTT	CASRSGTGSTEAFF
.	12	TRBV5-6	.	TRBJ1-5	TGTGCCAGCACCAGATTCAATCAGCCCCAGCATTTT	CASTRFNQPQHF
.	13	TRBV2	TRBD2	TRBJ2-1	TGTGCCAGCGAACTAGCGGCCTACAATGAGCAGTTCTTC	CASELAAYNEQFF
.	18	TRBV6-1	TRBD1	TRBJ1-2	TGTGCCAGCAGTGAATTTATCCGGACAGGGCCGTTGAAGGATGGCTACACCTTC	CASSEFIRTGPLKDGYTF
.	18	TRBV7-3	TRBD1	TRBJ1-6	TGTGCCAGCAGCCCACGGCCCCTACGGGACAGCAATAATTCACCCCTCCACTTT	CASSPRPLRDSNNSPLHF
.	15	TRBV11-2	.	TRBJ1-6	TGTGCCAGCAGCCCCTCCACCCTTGCTCGGTCACCCCTCCACTTT	CASSPSTLARSPLHF
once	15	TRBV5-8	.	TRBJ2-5	TGTGCCAGCAACCAATTCGGTGGGGGGATGAAGACCCAGTACTTC	CASNQFGGGMKTQYF
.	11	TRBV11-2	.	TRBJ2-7	TGTGCCAGCAGCTCCGTTTCTGAGCAGTACTTC	CASSSVSEQYF
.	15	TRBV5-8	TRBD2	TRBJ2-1	TGTGCCAGCAGCTCCGGGACTAGCGAGTACAATGAGCAGTTCTTC	CASSSGTSEYNEQFF
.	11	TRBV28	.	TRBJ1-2	TGTGCCAGCAGAATGACATCTGGCTACACCTTC	CASRMTSGYTF
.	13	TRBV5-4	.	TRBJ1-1	TGTGCCAGCAGCTCCCCGGACACAATTGAAGCTTTCTTT	CASSSPDTIEAFF
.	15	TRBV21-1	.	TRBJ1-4	TGTGCCAGTTTGCCGAGGACAGGGGACAGAGAAAAACTGTTTTTT	CASLPRTGDREKLFF
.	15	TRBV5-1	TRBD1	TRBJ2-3	TGCGCCAGCAGCCGCGGACAGGGGAGCACAGATACGCAGTATTTT	CASSRGQGSTDTQYF
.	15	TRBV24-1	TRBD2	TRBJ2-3	TGTGCCACCAGTGAGCTAGCGGGAGGGCCAGATACGCAGTATTTT	CATSELAGGPDTQYF
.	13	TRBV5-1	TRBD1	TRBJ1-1	TGCGCCAGCAGCGCCCAGGGGGGATCTGAAGCTTTCTTT	CASSAQGGSEAFF
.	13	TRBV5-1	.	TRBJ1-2	TGCGCCAGCAGCTTGGGCAGGCTCTACGGCTACACCTTC	CASSLGRLYGYTF
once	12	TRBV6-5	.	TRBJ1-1	TGTGCCAGCAGTTACCCCGGGGGAGAAGCTTTCTTT	CASSYPGGEAFF
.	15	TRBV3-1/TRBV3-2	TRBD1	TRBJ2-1	TGTGCCAGCAGCCTGGGACAGGGGCTGAGGAATGAGCAGTTCTTC	CASSLGQGLRNEQFF
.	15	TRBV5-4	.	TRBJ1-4	TGTGCCAGCAGCTTGATCGGGGGAGTTGGTGAAAAACTGTTTTTT	CASSLIGGVGEKLFF
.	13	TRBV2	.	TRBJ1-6	TGTGCCAGCAGTGAAGCGGAGAATTCACCCCTCCACTTT	CASSEAENSPLHF
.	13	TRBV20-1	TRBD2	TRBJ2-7	TGCAGTGCTAGTATCCTAGCGGGGGCGGAGCAGTACTTC	CSASILAGAEQYF
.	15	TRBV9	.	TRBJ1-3	TGTGCCAGCAGCGCGAAAGGGGGTTCTGGAAACACCATATATTTT	CASSAKGGSGNTIYF
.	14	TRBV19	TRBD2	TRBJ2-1	TGTGCCAGTATGGGGAGGGAGTACTACAATGAGCAGTTCTTC	CASMGREYYNEQFF
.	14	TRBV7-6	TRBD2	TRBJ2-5	TGTGCCAGCAGCTTAGGCGGGGGGATGGAGACCCAGTACTTC	CASSLGGGMETQYF
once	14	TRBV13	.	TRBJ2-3	TGTGCCAGCAGCTCGGGACCTTCCCAGGGGACGCAGTATTTT	CASSSGPSQGTQYF
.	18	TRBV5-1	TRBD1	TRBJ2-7	TGCGCCAGCAGCTTTTTTCCACCGGGACAGGGGCAGTTATACGAGCAGTACTTC	CASSFFPPGQGQLYEQYF
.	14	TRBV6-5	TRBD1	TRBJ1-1	TGTGCCAGCAAAGAGACAGGGGGTAACACTGAAGCTTTCTTT	CASKETGGNTEAFF
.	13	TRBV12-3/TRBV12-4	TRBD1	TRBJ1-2	TGTGCCAGCAGTTTGGGACAGCTCTATGGCTACACCTTC	CASSLGQLYGYTF
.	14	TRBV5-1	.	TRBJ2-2	TGCGCCAGCAAGATAACCCTAGCAGCCGGGGAGCTGTTTTTT	CASKITLAAGELFF
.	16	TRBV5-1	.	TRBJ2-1	TGCGCCAGCAGCTTGCTGTGGTCCCCCAGGTACGATGAGCAGTTCTTC	CASSLLWSPRYDEQFF